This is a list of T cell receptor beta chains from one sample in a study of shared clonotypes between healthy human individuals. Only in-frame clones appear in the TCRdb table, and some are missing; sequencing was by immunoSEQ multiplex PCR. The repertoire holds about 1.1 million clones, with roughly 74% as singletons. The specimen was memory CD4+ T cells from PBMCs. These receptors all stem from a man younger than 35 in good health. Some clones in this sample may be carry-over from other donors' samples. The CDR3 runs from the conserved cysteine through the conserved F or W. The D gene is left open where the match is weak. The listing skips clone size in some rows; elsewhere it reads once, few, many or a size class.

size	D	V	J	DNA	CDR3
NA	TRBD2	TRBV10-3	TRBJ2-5	TGTGCCATCAGGGGGACTAGCGACCAAGAGACCCAGTACTTC	CAIRGTSDQETQYF
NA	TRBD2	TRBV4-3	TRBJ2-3	TGCGCCAGCAGCCAGGGACTAGCGGGAGATACGCAGTATTTT	CASSQGLAGDTQYF
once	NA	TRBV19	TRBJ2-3	TGTGCCAGTAGTATCTGGGGACTCTCAGGAGATACGCAGTATTTT	CASSIWGLSGDTQYF
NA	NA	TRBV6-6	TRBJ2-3	TGTGCCAGCAGTTTGGGTGGGACGCAGTATTTT	CASSLGGTQYF
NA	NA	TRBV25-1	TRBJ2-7	TGTGCCAGCAGTGAATACGGGTACGGGCCCCCGCAGTACTTC	CASSEYGYGPPQYF
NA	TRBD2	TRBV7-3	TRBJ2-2	TGTGCCAGCAGCCGACTAGCGGGCGGAGGGGAGCTGTTTTTT	CASSRLAGGGELFF
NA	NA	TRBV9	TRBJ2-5	TGTGCCAGCAGCGAGGGAATTCTGTACCAAGAGACCCAGTACTTC	CASSEGILYQETQYF
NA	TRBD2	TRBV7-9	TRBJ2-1	TGTGCCAGCAGCGGACTATTTGGGGAGGGCCCCAATGAGCAGTTCTTC	CASSGLFGEGPNEQFF
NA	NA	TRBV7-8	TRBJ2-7	TGTGCCAGCAGCTTGGCCCGGAACTCCTACGAGCAGTACTTC	CASSLARNSYEQYF
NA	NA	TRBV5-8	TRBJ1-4	TGTGCCAGCAGCTATCCCGGACGGTCAACTAATGAAAAACTGTTTTTT	CASSYPGRSTNEKLFF
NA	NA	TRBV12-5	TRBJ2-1	TGTGCTAGTGGTTTGGTAAGCAGCAGGGATGAGCAGTTCTTC	CASGLVSSRDEQFF
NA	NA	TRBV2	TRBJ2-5	TGTGCCTCCCGGGGAGGAGCGGGTGGGGAGACCCAGTACTTC	CASRGGAGGETQYF
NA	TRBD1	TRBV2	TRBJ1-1	TGTGCCAGCAGTGGACAGGGGCTGTCTGAAGCTTTCTTT	CASSGQGLSEAFF
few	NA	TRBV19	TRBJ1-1	TGTGCCAGTAGCGATTGGGTGGGCACTGAAGCTTTCTTT	CASSDWVGTEAFF
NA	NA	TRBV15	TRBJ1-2	TGTGCCACCAGCAGAGATGGAGGGAACCCCTCTTCTTCGGGCTACACCTTC	CATSRDGGNPSSSGYTF
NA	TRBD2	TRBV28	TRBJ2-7	TGTGCCAGCAGTTTATGGGGCGGGAGCGGCCCATTCGAGCAGTACTTC	CASSLWGGSGPFEQYF
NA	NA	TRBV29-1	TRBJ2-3	TGCAGCGTTTTAGGACAGTACACAGATACGCAGTATTTT	CSVLGQYTDTQYF
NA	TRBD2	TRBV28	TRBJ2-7	TGTGCCAGCAGTTCCCCCGGACTAGCGGGAGTGGGGGAGCAGTACTTC	CASSSPGLAGVGEQYF
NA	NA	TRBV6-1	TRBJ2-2	TGTGCCAGCAGGGAAGGAGGGTACGACGGGGAGCTGTTTTTT	CASREGGYDGELFF
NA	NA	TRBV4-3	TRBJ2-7	TGCGCCAGCAGCCAAGAGGGGCTAGACGAGCAGTACTTC	CASSQEGLDEQYF
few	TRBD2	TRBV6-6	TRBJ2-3	TGTGCCAGCAGTTACCGACTAGCGGGAGGGACAGATACGCAGTATTTT	CASSYRLAGGTDTQYF
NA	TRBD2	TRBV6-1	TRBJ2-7	TGTGCCAGCAACGGAGCGGGAGCCTACGAGCAGTACTTC	CASNGAGAYEQYF
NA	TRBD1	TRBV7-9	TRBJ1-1	TGTGCCAGCAGCCCCTCGACAGGGGGCCGAGGAGCTTTCTTT	CASSPSTGGRGAFF
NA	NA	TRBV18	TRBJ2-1	TGTGCCAGCTCACCAGGGCTAGCCAACAATGAGCAGTTCTTC	CASSPGLANNEQFF
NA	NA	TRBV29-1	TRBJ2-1	TGCAGCGTTGAAGGCCAGGGCGCTTACAATGAGCAGTTCTTC	CSVEGQGAYNEQFF
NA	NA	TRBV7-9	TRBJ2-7	TGTGCCAGCAGCTTTTCCCTAGTGGGGGAGCAGTACTTC	CASSFSLVGEQYF
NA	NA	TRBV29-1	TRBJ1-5	TGCAGCGTTGAGGAGGATAGCAATCAGCCCCAGCATTTT	CSVEEDSNQPQHF
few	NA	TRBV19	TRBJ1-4	TGTGCCAGTAGTATACCCGGACTCGGAGCGCAAGCACTGTTTTTT	CASSIPGLGAQALFF
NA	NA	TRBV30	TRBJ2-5	TGTGCCTGGGCGGGGTCAGGGGGGACCCAGTACTTC	CAWAGSGGTQYF
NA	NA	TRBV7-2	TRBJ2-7	TGTGCCAGCCGGAGAGTGGCAGGGATCGAGCAGTACTTC	CASRRVAGIEQYF
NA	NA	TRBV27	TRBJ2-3	TGTGCCAGCAGGGAGAGAAGGGGTACGCAGTATTTT	CASRERRGTQYF
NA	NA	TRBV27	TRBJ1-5	TGTGCCAGCAGTTTTAAGGGTCGCCAGCCCCAGCATTTT	CASSFKGRQPQHF
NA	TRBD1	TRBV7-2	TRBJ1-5	TGTGCCAGCAGCTTATGGGCCGTGGGACAGGGGGAGCCCCAGCATTTT	CASSLWAVGQGEPQHF